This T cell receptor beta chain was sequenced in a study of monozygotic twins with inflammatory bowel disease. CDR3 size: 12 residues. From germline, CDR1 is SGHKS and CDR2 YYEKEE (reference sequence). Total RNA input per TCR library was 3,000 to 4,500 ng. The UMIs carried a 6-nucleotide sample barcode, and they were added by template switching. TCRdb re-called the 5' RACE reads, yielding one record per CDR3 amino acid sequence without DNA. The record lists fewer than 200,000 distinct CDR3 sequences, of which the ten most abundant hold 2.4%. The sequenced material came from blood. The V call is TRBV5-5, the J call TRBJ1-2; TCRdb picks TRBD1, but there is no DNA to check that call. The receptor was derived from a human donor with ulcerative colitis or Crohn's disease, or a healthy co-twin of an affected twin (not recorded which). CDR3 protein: CASQQGNYGYTF.